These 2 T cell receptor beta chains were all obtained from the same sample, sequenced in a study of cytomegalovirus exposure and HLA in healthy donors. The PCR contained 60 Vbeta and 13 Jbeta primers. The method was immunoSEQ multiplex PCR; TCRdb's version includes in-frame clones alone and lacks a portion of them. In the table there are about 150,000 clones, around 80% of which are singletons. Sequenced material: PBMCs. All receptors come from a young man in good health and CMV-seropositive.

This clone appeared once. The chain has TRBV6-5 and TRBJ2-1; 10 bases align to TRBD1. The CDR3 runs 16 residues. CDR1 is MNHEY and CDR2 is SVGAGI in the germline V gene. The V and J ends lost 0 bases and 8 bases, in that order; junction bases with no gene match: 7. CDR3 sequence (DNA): TGTGCCAGCAGTTACTCGACAGGGGGCTATGGCGATGAGCAGTTCTTC. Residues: CASSYSTGGYGDEQFF.

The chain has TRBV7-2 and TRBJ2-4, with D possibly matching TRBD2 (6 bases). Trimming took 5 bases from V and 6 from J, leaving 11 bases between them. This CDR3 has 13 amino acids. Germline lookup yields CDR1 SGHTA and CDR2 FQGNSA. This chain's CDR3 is CASSLGTLNIQYF. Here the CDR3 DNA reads TGTGCCAGCAGCCTGGGGACTTTAAACATTCAGTACTTC.